This is a list of T cell receptor beta chains from one sample in a study of read filtering for tumor transcriptome and immune sequencing. TCRdb redid the calling of the reads with MiXCR, one entry per CDR3 protein. The table has approximately 57,000 distinct CDR3 sequences, roughly an eighth seen once. Sequences were obtained from a population of CD138-negative cells sorted from bone marrow. The receptors were gathered from a donor aged 40 or over with multiple myeloma. Both conserved end residues are part of each CDR3. The D gene is left open where the match is weak. Size is omitted from some rows. Given values are once, few, many or a class for expanded clones.

cdr3_nt: TGTGCCAGCAGTTCGGGGCCTTCTGGAAACACCATATATTTT; cdr3_aa: CASSSGPSGNTIYF; d_call: NA; v_call: TRBV6-5; j_call: TRBJ1-3; clone_size: few
cdr3_nt: TGTGCCAGCAGTTTTATGGGACAGGGGGTCGAGCAGTACTTC; cdr3_aa: CASSFMGQGVEQYF; d_call: TRBD1; v_call: TRBV28; j_call: TRBJ2-7; clone_size: many
cdr3_nt: TGTGCCATCAAACAGCGGGGGGATTCCTACGAGCAGTACTTC; cdr3_aa: CAIKQRGDSYEQYF; d_call: TRBD2; v_call: TRBV10-3; j_call: TRBJ2-7; clone_size: many
cdr3_nt: TGTGCCAGCACCTGGGAGGGAAAGGGCTGTAAGGAGGGCAATCAGCCCCAGCATTTT; cdr3_aa: CASTWEGKGCKEGNQPQHF; d_call: NA; v_call: TRBV7-3; j_call: TRBJ1-5; clone_size: many
cdr3_nt: TGTGCCAGCAGCCCCTCCGGAGGCCAGGTTAACGGGGAGCTGTTTTTT; cdr3_aa: CASSPSGGQVNGELFF; d_call: NA; v_call: TRBV5-4; j_call: TRBJ2-2; clone_size: NA
cdr3_nt: TGTGCCAGCAGTTACTCAGGGCGTTCCTACGAGCAGTACTTC; cdr3_aa: CASSYSGRSYEQYF; d_call: NA; v_call: TRBV6-2/TRBV6-3; j_call: TRBJ2-7; clone_size: many
cdr3_nt: TGTGCCAGCAGCCAAGGGGCTAGCGGGGGCCGGGGAGAGACCCAGTACTTC; cdr3_aa: CASSQGASGGRGETQYF; d_call: TRBD2; v_call: TRBV3-1; j_call: TRBJ2-5; clone_size: many
cdr3_nt: TGTGCCAGCAGTTCCCTAGTTGGATTTGGCAATCAGCCCCAGCATTTT; cdr3_aa: CASSSLVGFGNQPQHF; d_call: NA; v_call: TRBV28; j_call: TRBJ1-5; clone_size: medium-sized
cdr3_nt: TGTGCCATCAGTGAAGGGAGCGGGGGTATCCACGAGCAGTACTTC; cdr3_aa: CAISEGSGGIHEQYF; d_call: TRBD2; v_call: TRBV10-3; j_call: TRBJ2-7; clone_size: many
cdr3_nt: TGCGCCAGCAGCCCCGCGGGACAGAACTACGAGCAGTACTTC; cdr3_aa: CASSPAGQNYEQYF; d_call: NA; v_call: TRBV4-1; j_call: TRBJ2-7; clone_size: few
cdr3_nt: TGTGCCAGCAGCTTATACAGGGGGCAAGGCTACGAGCAGTACTTC; cdr3_aa: CASSLYRGQGYEQYF; d_call: TRBD1; v_call: TRBV11-3; j_call: TRBJ2-7; clone_size: many
cdr3_nt: TGCAGCGTGGACGGACTAGCGGGGGTAGAGACCCAGTACTTC; cdr3_aa: CSVDGLAGVETQYF; d_call: TRBD2; v_call: TRBV29-1; j_call: TRBJ2-5; clone_size: many
cdr3_nt: TGTGCCAGCAGTCCGCCCAGGGGTGCGAACACCGGGGAGCTGTTTTTT; cdr3_aa: CASSPPRGANTGELFF; d_call: NA; v_call: TRBV12-3/TRBV12-4; j_call: TRBJ2-2; clone_size: many
cdr3_nt: TGCAGTGCTACAACACTATCCTACGAGCAGTACTTC; cdr3_aa: CSATTLSYEQYF; d_call: NA; v_call: TRBV20-1; j_call: TRBJ2-7; clone_size: many
cdr3_nt: TGTGCCAGCAGCCCAACGGGACAGAATCAGCCCCAGCATTTT; cdr3_aa: CASSPTGQNQPQHF; d_call: TRBD1; v_call: TRBV7-9; j_call: TRBJ1-5; clone_size: NA
cdr3_nt: TGTGCCAGCAGTCGCGCCGTAACAGGGGGGAGCCAGCCCCAGCATTTT; cdr3_aa: CASSRAVTGGSQPQHF; d_call: TRBD1; v_call: TRBV6-2/TRBV6-3; j_call: TRBJ1-5; clone_size: many
cdr3_nt: TGTGCCAGCAGCCCCGGGACTAGCGGGGGAGTAGCCAAAAACATTCAGTACTTC; cdr3_aa: CASSPGTSGGVAKNIQYF; d_call: TRBD2; v_call: TRBV7-8; j_call: TRBJ2-4; clone_size: many
cdr3_nt: TGTGCCAGCAGCGTAGAGGTGGGGGGGCCTGATACGCAGTATTTT; cdr3_aa: CASSVEVGGPDTQYF; d_call: NA; v_call: TRBV9; j_call: TRBJ2-3; clone_size: many
cdr3_nt: TGTGCCAGCAACTTAATACAGAAGGAAGAAAAACTGTTTTTT; cdr3_aa: CASNLIQKEEKLFF; d_call: NA; v_call: TRBV7-9; j_call: TRBJ1-4; clone_size: many
cdr3_nt: TGCAGTGCTGGGCGCCTAGCGGGGGGGCCCCCCGAGCAGTACTTC; cdr3_aa: CSAGRLAGGPPEQYF; d_call: TRBD2; v_call: TRBV20-1; j_call: TRBJ2-7; clone_size: many
cdr3_nt: TGTGCCACCAGTGAGGCCAGGGGGCGCGTTCAGCCCCAGCATTTT; cdr3_aa: CATSEARGRVQPQHF; d_call: TRBD1; v_call: TRBV24-1; j_call: TRBJ1-5; clone_size: large
cdr3_nt: TGTGCCAGCAGTGACGGGGATAATCAGCCCCAGCATTTT; cdr3_aa: CASSDGDNQPQHF; d_call: NA; v_call: TRBV6-4; j_call: TRBJ1-5; clone_size: many
cdr3_nt: TGTGCCAGCAGCTTAGGGCGGACTAGCGGATACAATGAGCAGTTCTTC; cdr3_aa: CASSLGRTSGYNEQFF; d_call: TRBD2; v_call: TRBV7-3; j_call: TRBJ2-1; clone_size: many
cdr3_nt: TGTGCCAGCACCTACCAGGGCTTGAACACTGAAGCTTTCTTT; cdr3_aa: CASTYQGLNTEAFF; d_call: NA; v_call: TRBV6-5; j_call: TRBJ1-1; clone_size: many
cdr3_nt: TGTGCCACCAGTCCTAGATTAGCGGGGGGTTCCTACAATGAGCAGTTCTTC; cdr3_aa: CATSPRLAGGSYNEQFF; d_call: TRBD2; v_call: TRBV24-1; j_call: TRBJ2-1; clone_size: NA
cdr3_nt: TGCAGAGCCATGCATGACGGAGGGGACAATGAGCAGTTCTTC; cdr3_aa: CRAMHDGGDNEQFF; d_call: NA; v_call: TRBV20-1; j_call: TRBJ2-1; clone_size: NA
cdr3_nt: TGCAGTGCTAGAGAACTAGTGAACACTGAAGCTTTCTTT; cdr3_aa: CSARELVNTEAFF; d_call: NA; v_call: TRBV20-1; j_call: TRBJ1-1; clone_size: many
cdr3_nt: TGTGCCAGCAGCCAAGATCGATGGACTAGCGGGCCCCAAGAGACCCAGTACTTC; cdr3_aa: CASSQDRWTSGPQETQYF; d_call: TRBD2; v_call: TRBV3-1; j_call: TRBJ2-5; clone_size: few
cdr3_nt: TGCGCCAGCAGCTTCGACACCCAAGAGACCCAGTACTTC; cdr3_aa: CASSFDTQETQYF; d_call: NA; v_call: TRBV5-1; j_call: TRBJ2-5; clone_size: many
cdr3_nt: TGTGCCAGCAGCGGATCAAGTTCACGGAACACTGAAGCTTTCTTT; cdr3_aa: CASSGSSSRNTEAFF; d_call: NA; v_call: TRBV9; j_call: TRBJ1-1; clone_size: many
cdr3_nt: TGTGCCAGCAGCTTAATTGGAACTTTCGGCGGGGGGGCGGATCAGAAAGAGACCCAGTACTTC; cdr3_aa: CASSLIGTFGGGADQKETQYF; d_call: TRBD2; v_call: TRBV7-8; j_call: TRBJ2-5; clone_size: many
cdr3_nt: TGTGCCAGCAGTTTACCACAGGGGAACAATGAGCAGTTCTTC; cdr3_aa: CASSLPQGNNEQFF; d_call: TRBD1; v_call: TRBV12-3/TRBV12-4; j_call: TRBJ2-1; clone_size: many
cdr3_nt: TGTGCCAGCAGCGCGGGTTCCGGGACTCATACCTACGAGCAGTACTTC; cdr3_aa: CASSAGSGTHTYEQYF; d_call: NA; v_call: TRBV9; j_call: TRBJ2-7; clone_size: many
cdr3_nt: TGTGCCAGCAGATTAGGACAGCGCGTTCGGCATTTT; cdr3_aa: CASRLGQRVRHF; d_call: NA; v_call: TRBV28; j_call: TRBJ1-5; clone_size: NA
cdr3_nt: TGTGCCAGCAGTCCTCCACCTGAATCACCCCTCCACTTT; cdr3_aa: CASSPPPESPLHF; d_call: NA; v_call: TRBV6-2/TRBV6-3; j_call: TRBJ1-6; clone_size: many
cdr3_nt: TGTGCCAGCAGCTTAGCCCGGATTGAGCAGTTCTTC; cdr3_aa: CASSLARIEQFF; d_call: NA; v_call: TRBV11-2; j_call: TRBJ2-1; clone_size: many
cdr3_nt: TGTGCCAGCAGCGCCCAGGGGAGTGACCAAAGAAACATTCAGTACTTC; cdr3_aa: CASSAQGSDQRNIQYF; d_call: NA; v_call: TRBV28; j_call: TRBJ2-4; clone_size: many
cdr3_nt: TGCGCCAGCAGTCAATCGGCTGGAGAACTATTGGAAACACCATATTTT; cdr3_aa: CASSQSAGELLETPYF; d_call: NA; v_call: TRBV23-1; j_call: TRBJ1-3; clone_size: NA
cdr3_nt: TGTGCCAGCAGCTCGGGCGGGGGCCAAGAACGGTTCTTC; cdr3_aa: CASSSGGGQERFF; d_call: NA; v_call: TRBV7-9; j_call: TRBJ2-1; clone_size: NA
cdr3_nt: TGTGCCAGCTCACCACTGGGGCGCGAAAAACTGTTTTTT; cdr3_aa: CASSPLGREKLFF; d_call: NA; v_call: TRBV18; j_call: TRBJ1-4; clone_size: many
cdr3_nt: TGCAGTGCTAGAGATCCAGTTTACAATGAGCAGTTCTTC; cdr3_aa: CSARDPVYNEQFF; d_call: NA; v_call: TRBV20-1; j_call: TRBJ2-1; clone_size: NA
cdr3_nt: TGCAGCGTTGACCCAGGGCCAATGAACACTGAAGCTTTCTTT; cdr3_aa: CSVDPGPMNTEAFF; d_call: NA; v_call: TRBV29-1; j_call: TRBJ1-1; clone_size: many
cdr3_nt: TGCGCCAGCAGCTTGCTACAGGGCAATCAGCCCCAGCATTTT; cdr3_aa: CASSLLQGNQPQHF; d_call: NA; v_call: TRBV5-1; j_call: TRBJ1-5; clone_size: many
cdr3_nt: TGCAGCGTTTCTACCCGGGACAGGCCCAATGAGCAGTTCTTC; cdr3_aa: CSVSTRDRPNEQFF; d_call: TRBD1; v_call: TRBV29-1; j_call: TRBJ2-1; clone_size: many
cdr3_nt: TGTGCCAGCAGACCCAGTGGGACAGCTGTTGGCTACACCTTC; cdr3_aa: CASRPSGTAVGYTF; d_call: TRBD1; v_call: TRBV6-6; j_call: TRBJ1-2; clone_size: many
cdr3_nt: TGTGCCAGCAGCTTAGGGACTAGCGGGGGCACCGGGGAGCTGTTTTTT; cdr3_aa: CASSLGTSGGTGELFF; d_call: TRBD2; v_call: TRBV5-1; j_call: TRBJ2-2; clone_size: many
cdr3_nt: TGTGCCAGCAGTGAGGTTCGGGATTTCTATGGCTACACCTTC; cdr3_aa: CASSEVRDFYGYTF; d_call: NA; v_call: TRBV2; j_call: TRBJ1-2; clone_size: many
cdr3_nt: TGTGCCAGCAGCCCAACTTCGTCAGGGGCCACTGAAGCTTTCTTT; cdr3_aa: CASSPTSSGATEAFF; d_call: NA; v_call: TRBV12-3/TRBV12-4; j_call: TRBJ1-1; clone_size: NA
cdr3_nt: TGCAGCGCCGCCCGACTAGCGGGTTCCTACGAGCAGTACTTC; cdr3_aa: CSAARLAGSYEQYF; d_call: TRBD2; v_call: TRBV29-1; j_call: TRBJ2-7; clone_size: few
cdr3_nt: TGCAGCGTTGAAGAGGGACAAAGAGGAGATACGCAGTATTTT; cdr3_aa: CSVEEGQRGDTQYF; d_call: NA; v_call: TRBV29-1; j_call: TRBJ2-3; clone_size: many
cdr3_nt: TGTGCCAGCAGCCCGTGGACGGTCATGGGTAATTCACCCCTCCACTTT; cdr3_aa: CASSPWTVMGNSPLHF; d_call: NA; v_call: TRBV5-5; j_call: TRBJ1-6; clone_size: many
cdr3_nt: TGCAGTGCTGGCGGCCACGAGCAGTACTTC; cdr3_aa: CSAGGHEQYF; d_call: NA; v_call: TRBV20-1; j_call: TRBJ2-7; clone_size: NA
cdr3_nt: TGTGCCGGCAGTTACCTCGACAGTCCCGGGGAGCTGTTTTTT; cdr3_aa: CAGSYLDSPGELFF; d_call: NA; v_call: TRBV6-5; j_call: TRBJ2-2; clone_size: NA
cdr3_nt: TGTGCCAGCAGCTTAGCTCGGCATCTAAGCAATCAGCCCCAGCATTTT; cdr3_aa: CASSLARHLSNQPQHF; d_call: NA; v_call: TRBV7-8; j_call: TRBJ1-5; clone_size: many